A selection of T cell receptor beta chains follows, all from one sample in a study of long-term antiretroviral therapy in people with HIV. Only in-frame clones appear in the TCRdb table, and some are missing; sequencing was by immunoSEQ multiplex PCR. The table shows 20,000 or so clones, with less than 85% occurring only once. The sequencing here drew on unsorted PBMCs, taken at the start of antiretroviral therapy, before treatment. The receptors stem from a man aged 18 to 29 with HIV. Each CDR3 is given with its conserved first and last residue. D genes are given only for firm matches. Clone size is not always given. Where it is, it says once, few, many or a class for expanded clones.

abundance	v_gene	d_gene	j_gene	CDR3nt	CDR3aa
-	TRBV18	-	TRBJ1-1	TGTGCCAGCTCACCAGGGCCCCGTACGGAAACTGAAGCTTTCTTT	CASSPGPRTETEAFF
-	TRBV19	-	TRBJ1-5	TGTGCCAGTAGTATTTTTTCAGGGGGCAATCAGCCCCAGCATTTT	CASSIFSGGNQPQHF
-	TRBV25-1	-	TRBJ2-7	TGTGCCAGCAGTGCTGACTACTCCTACGAGCAGTACTTC	CASSADYSYEQYF
-	TRBV27	-	TRBJ1-5	TGTGCCAGCTCTCTTTTTGCAGGTCAGCCCCAGCATTTT	CASSLFAGQPQHF
-	TRBV5-1	-	TRBJ1-1	TGCGCCAGCAGCTTGGGACCAGGGACTGAAGCTTTCTTT	CASSLGPGTEAFF
-	TRBV6-5	-	TRBJ1-1	TGTGCCAGCAGTTACACCGGGGGAGACATGAACACTGAAGCTTTCTTT	CASSYTGGDMNTEAFF
-	TRBV11-3	-	TRBJ2-2	TGTGCCAGCAGCACTCACCGGGGTAACACCGGGGAGCTGTTTTTT	CASSTHRGNTGELFF
few	TRBV6-1	TRBD1	TRBJ2-7	TGTGCCAGCAATCGGGACAGGGCACCAGGGTACGAGCAGTACTTC	CASNRDRAPGYEQYF
-	TRBV7-9	-	TRBJ2-2	TGTGCCAGCAGCTTAAATCAGGTCGGGGAGCTGTTTTTT	CASSLNQVGELFF
-	TRBV9	TRBD2	TRBJ2-3	TGTGCCACGGGAGGCGAGACCCCCGATACGCAGTATTTT	CATGGETPDTQYF
-	TRBV11-2	-	TRBJ2-7	TGTGCCAGCAGCTTAGGGCCACCCTCGGGGGAGCAGTACTTC	CASSLGPPSGEQYF
-	TRBV28	-	TRBJ1-1	TGTGCCAGCAGTTTGCCTTCCTTGGGCACTGAAGCTTTCTTT	CASSLPSLGTEAFF
-	TRBV7-9	-	TRBJ1-1	TGTGCCAGCAGATTAGATACTTACGAAGCTTTCTTT	CASRLDTYEAFF
-	TRBV6-5	-	TRBJ2-1	TGTGCCAGCAGTTCGGCCGGGAATGAGCAGTTCTTC	CASSSAGNEQFF
-	TRBV18	TRBD2	TRBJ2-5	TGTGCCAGCTCACTTGGACTAGTAGAGACCCAGTACTTC	CASSLGLVETQYF
-	TRBV7-9	TRBD1	TRBJ1-2	TGTGCCAGCAGCTTGCCTGGGACAGTACATGGCTACACCTTC	CASSLPGTVHGYTF